The 30 T cell receptor beta chains presented below share a single source sample, sequenced in a study of blood T cell repertoires in COVID-19. Measured with immunoSEQ multiplex PCR; TCRdb has only the in-frame clones, and not every one. The table has some 350,000 clones, around 87% seen once; the top ten hold around 6.3%. Sequencing input: peripheral blood. The receptors come from a man younger than 35 with active or convalescent COVID-19.

This clone has just one count. V usage is TRBV6-6 and J usage is TRBJ1-5, with 7 bases lining up with TRBD1. V shed 5 bases and J 4 bases; nucleotides not matched to a gene: 2. CDR3 length: 13 amino acids. Germline V gives CDR1 MNHNY, CDR2 SVGAGI (reference sequence). CDR3 in amino acids: CASSGQANQPQHF. The CDR3 nucleotides are TGTGCCAGCAGTGGACAGGCTAATCAGCCCCAGCATTTT.

J is TRBJ1-6 and V is TRBV28; unclear D gene. CDR1 is MDHEN, CDR2 SYDVKM, per germline. V was pared by 6 bases and J by 11 bases, with 11 bases between. The CDR3 contains 12 residues. The CDR3 sequence: CASSRGGAPLHF. The CDR3 DNA follows: TGTGCCAGCAGCCGAGGCGGGGCACCCCTCCACTTT.

The rearrangement joins TRBV7-2 to TRBJ1-4, with unresolved D. This CDR3 spans 15 amino acids. V was pared by 2 bases and J by 3 bases, with 10 bases between. The germline CDR1 and CDR2 sequences are SGHTA and FQGNSA. The CDR3, as DNA: TGTGCCAGCAGCTTACAATGGTCGGCTAATGAAAAACTGTTTTTT. This encodes CASSLQWSANEKLFF. Supplemented by reference TRBV7-2 and TRBJ1-4, the full variable domain reads GAGVSQSPSNKVTEKGKDVELRCDPISGHTALYWYRQSLGQGLEFLIYFQGNSAPDKSGLPSDRFSAERTGGSVSTLTIQRTQQEDSAVYLCASSLQWSANEKLFFGSGTQLSVL.

The count of this clone is one. V is TRBV3-1 (or the pseudogene TRBV3-2) and J is TRBJ1-6; the D is unclear. V was clipped by 3 bases and J by 4 bases, with 7 bases between them. The CDR3 is 14 amino acids. The germline V gene has CDR1 LGHDT and CDR2 YNNKEL (reference sequence). The CDR3 loop is CASSHQVYNSPLHF. The DNA for the CDR3 is TGTGCCAGCAGCCATCAGGTGTATAATTCACCCCTCCACTTT.

The chain has TRBV4-3 and TRBJ1-2; 9 nucleotides line up with TRBD1. V shed 1 base and J 1 base; nucleotides not matched to a gene: 10. Germline V gene data show CDR1 as LGHNA and CDR2 as YSLEER. The CDR3 length is 18 residues. CDR3 sequence: CASSQVLGQGQLNYGYTF. Written as DNA, the CDR3 is TGCGCCAGCAGCCAAGTTCTGGGACAGGGACAACTTAACTATGGCTACACCTTC.

The gene calls are TRBV7-9 and TRBJ2-1; the D is unclear. Germline-derived CDR1 and CDR2 are SEHNR and FQNEAQ (reference sequence). The CDR3 is made up of 13 amino acids. V was pared by 1 base and J by 4 bases, with 5 bases between. The chain's CDR3 is CASSLVLYNEQFF. Written as DNA, the CDR3 is TGTGCCAGCAGCTTAGTACTTTACAATGAGCAGTTCTTC.

The J gene is TRBJ1-2, the V gene TRBV28; D is perhaps TRBD1 (5 bases). The CDR3 spans 13 residues. V gave up 5 bases and J gave up 6 bases, with 13 bases separating them. Germline CDR1 reads MDHEN; CDR2 reads SYDVKM. The CDR3 bases are TGTGCCAGCAGTCCCTGGCAGGGCGATGGCTACACCTTC. Residues: CASSPWQGDGYTF.

The chain uses TRBV14 and TRBJ1-6, with 12 bases that match TRBD1. Germline values: CDR1 SGHDN, CDR2 FVKESK. The CDR3 is made up of 20 amino acids. Trimming removed 0 bases from V and 1 base from J; junction bases left unmatched: 7. CDR3 coding DNA: TGTGCCAGCAGCCAAGACCGGGACAGGGGGCAGTTATCCTATAATTCACCCCTCCACTTT. Its translation is CASSQDRDRGQLSYNSPLHF.

The chain employs TRBV7-2 and TRBJ2-4; 7 bases are shared with TRBD2. This CDR3 region has 15 residues. J lost 7 bases, V lost 6 bases, and 12 bases had no gene match. Germline V gene sequence: CDR1 SGHTA, CDR2 FQGNSA. The DNA for the CDR3 is TGTGCCAGCAGTGATCTGGGGGGAGGGGATAACATTCAGTACTTC. Its protein is CASSDLGGGDNIQYF.

This chain joins TRBV6-1 and TRBJ1-1; D call uncertain. The CDR3 spans 13 residues. Trimming removed 10 bases at V and 0 bases at J, with 12 bases between. Per the germline V gene, CDR1 is MNHNS and CDR2 is SASEGT. CDR3 nucleotide sequence: TGTGCCATCGAGGCGTCGGTGAACACTGAAGCTTTCTTT. Translated: CAIEASVNTEAFF.

The V call is TRBV7-2, the J call TRBJ1-2; D might be TRBD1 (6 bases). This CDR3 has 16 residues. V was trimmed by 5 bases and J by 2 bases, leaving 18 bases between them. CDR1 is SGHTA, CDR2 FQGNSA, per germline. Here the CDR3 reads CASSNRGGARNYGYTF. The CDR3 DNA is TGTGCCAGCAGCAATAGAGGGGGAGCGAGAAACTATGGCTACACCTTC.

The rearrangement uses TRBV27 and TRBJ1-5; possible D gene TRBD1, 5 bases. The V gene lost 6 bases and the J gene lost 4 bases, with 10 bases spanning the gap. The CDR3 runs 13 residues. Germline values: CDR1 MNHEY, CDR2 SMNVEV (reference sequence). DNA of the CDR3: TGTGCCAGCAGAACGACAGAGAATCAGCCCCAGCATTTT. It specifies CASRTTENQPQHF.

The chain links TRBV7-3 to TRBJ2-3; 9 bases match TRBD2. Germline lookup yields CDR1 SGHTA and CDR2 FQGTGA. V lost 0 bases to trimming and J lost 2 bases; unmatched junction nucleotides: 6. The CDR3 contains 17 residues. The CDR3 bases are TGTGCCAGCAGCTTAACGTCTCTAGCGGGACTCACAGATACGCAGTATTTT. This sequence encodes CASSLTSLAGLTDTQYF. The full variable domain, completed using reference TRBV7-3 and TRBJ2-3, is GAGVSQTPSNKVTEKGKYVELRCDPISGHTALYWYRQSLGQGPEFLIYFQGTGAADDSGLPNDRFFAVRPEGSVSTLKIQRTERGDSAVYLCASSLTSLAGLTDTQYFGPGTRLTVL.

The rearrangement uses TRBV11-2 and TRBJ1-3; D might be TRBD1 (6 bases). The CDR3 extends over 14 amino acids. The V and J ends lost 5 bases and 4 bases respectively, with 12 bases between them. CDR1 and CDR2 (germline): SGHAT, FQNNGV. The CDR3 nucleotides read TGTGCCAGCAGCGCAGGGACACCAGGAAACACCATATATTTT. This sequence encodes CASSAGTPGNTIYF.

The J gene is TRBJ2-3, the V gene TRBV19; D perhaps matches TRBD1 (5 bases). CDR1 and CDR2 from the germline V gene are LNHDA and SQIVND (reference sequence). Deletions cut 6 bases from V and 3 bases from J, with 13 bases between. The CDR3 has 14 residues. CDR3 residues: CASSPVDKTDTQYF. The CDR3 nucleotides are TGTGCCAGTAGCCCAGTGGACAAAACAGATACGCAGTATTTT.

V is TRBV28 and J is TRBJ1-2; TRBD1 matches 11 bases. V lost 6 bases to trimming and J lost 6 bases; unmatched junction nucleotides: 9. CDR1 MDHEN and CDR2 SYDVKM come from the germline V gene. The CDR3 loop spans 15 amino acids. CDR3 sequence (DNA): TGTGCCAGCAGGGCAGGGGACAGGGGGACGGATGGCTACACCTTC. It yields the protein CASRAGDRGTDGYTF.

This clone was observed once. The J gene is TRBJ2-1, the V gene TRBV7-2; TRBD2 might be the D (7 bases). From germline, CDR1 is SGHTA and CDR2 FQGNSA. Trimming pared 2 bases from V and 4 bases from J, leaving 21 bases between. This CDR3 contains 18 residues. The CDR3 is CASSLTRGAPASYNEQFF. CDR3 sequence (DNA): TGTGCCAGCAGCTTAACCCGGGGGGCCCCCGCGTCATACAATGAGCAGTTCTTC.

The chain combines TRBV15 with TRBJ2-5; TRBD2 aligns across 8 bases. The CDR3 is 18 residues long. Germline CDR1 is LNHNV and CDR2 is YYDKDF (reference sequence). With 1 base clipped from V and 0 bases from J, the junction kept 10 bases outside the gene matches. As DNA, the CDR3 is TGTGCCACCAGCAGAGGACAGGTAGCGGGGACATACCAAGAGACCCAGTACTTC. Translated: CATSRGQVAGTYQETQYF. The complete variable domain, with remaining parts taken from reference TRBV15 and TRBJ2-5, reads DAMVIQNPRYQVTQFGKPVTLSCSQTLNHNVMYWYQQKSSQAPKLLFHYYDKDFNNEADTPDNFQSRRPNTSFCFLDIRSPGLGDTAMYLCATSRGQVAGTYQETQYFGPGTRLLVL.

Only one count was recorded for this clone. This sequence joins TRBV2 and TRBJ1-1, with a possible D match to TRBD1 (5 bases). The V end was cut by 6 bases, the J end by 1 base, with 12 bases between. Germline values: CDR1 SNHLY, CDR2 FYNNEI. The CDR3 covers 14 residues. CDR3 region: CASSPGHSNTEAFF. CDR3 sequence (DNA): TGTGCCAGCAGCCCCGGACATTCGAACACTGAAGCTTTCTTT.

The genes are TRBV2 and TRBJ2-1, with 11 bases lining up with TRBD2. Germline trimming cut 6 bases from V and 4 bases from J; bases unmatched to any gene: 5. CDR3 size: 15 residues. From germline, CDR1 is SNHLY and CDR2 FYNNEI. CDR3 amino acids: CASRPASGRYNEQFF. The CDR3 coding sequence is TGTGCCAGCAGACCCGCTAGCGGGAGGTACAATGAGCAGTTCTTC.

V usage is TRBV6-2 or TRBV6-3 and J usage is TRBJ1-3, with 7 bases lining up with TRBD1. The V segment lost 2 bases and the J segment 9 bases; nucleotides outside the gene matches: 10. Germline CDR1 is MNHEY and CDR2 is SVGEGT. This CDR3 is built from 15 residues. This CDR3 reads CASSYAGTALSTIYF. The CDR3 bases are TGTGCCAGCAGTTACGCCGGGACAGCTCTTTCCACCATATATTTT.

The chain carries TRBV24-1 and TRBJ1-2; D gene unclear. Trimming took off 5 bases at V and 3 bases at J, with 6 bases between the two ends. The CDR3 has 12 residues. Germline V gene data show CDR1 as KGHDR and CDR2 as SFDVKD. The CDR3 reads CATSVGDYGYTF. DNA of the CDR3: TGTGCCACCAGTGTAGGAGACTATGGCTACACCTTC.

The chain joins TRBV9 to TRBJ2-6; perhaps TRBD1 as D (5 bases). The CDR3 runs to 16 residues. Germline CDR1 and CDR2: SGDLS and YYNGEE. Trimming removed 3 bases at V and 4 bases at J, with 14 bases between. For the CDR3, the DNA is TGTGCCAGCAGCGCAGGACACCTGAGGGGGGCCAACGTCCTGACTTTC. Amino acids: CASSAGHLRGANVLTF.

The chain recombines TRBV19 with TRBJ1-1; 8 nucleotides match TRBD1. The CDR3 loop spans 14 amino acids. Germline CDR1 and CDR2: LNHDA and SQIVND (reference sequence). V was pared by 7 bases and J by 1 base, with 5 bases of the junction left unmatched. This chain's CDR3 is CASTLQGGNTEAFF. The CDR3, as DNA: TGTGCCAGTACTTTACAGGGGGGGAACACTGAAGCTTTCTTT.

This clone was found many times. One end of the junction fails to match germline, which may point to a read error. V is TRBV7-9 and J is TRBJ2-6, with TRBD1 identical over 8 bases. Germline V CDR1 and CDR2: SEHNR, FQNEAQ (reference sequence). The CDR3 is 17 residues long. The CDR3 sequence is CASSLGQAYSGANVLTF. The CDR3 nucleotides read TGTGCCAGCAGCTTGGGACAGGCCTACTCTGGGGCCAACGTGCTGACTTTC.

The chain is built from TRBV6-4 and TRBJ1-5; 8 bases agree with TRBD1. V was pared by 3 bases and J by 7 bases, with 5 bases of the junction left unmatched. Germline assignment: CDR1 MRHNA and CDR2 SNTAGT. The CDR3 totals 14 residues. This CDR3 is CASSETGVGQPQHF. The CDR3 DNA reads TGTGCCAGCAGTGAGACAGGGGTAGGCCAGCCCCAGCATTTT.

This sequence joins TRBV27 and TRBJ2-7; D possibly corresponds to TRBD2 (5 bases). The CDR3 runs 15 residues. Germline CDR1 reads MNHEY; CDR2 reads SMNVEV (reference sequence). V shed 5 bases and J shed 3 bases, with 17 bases lying between them. DNA for the CDR3: TGTGCCAGCAGTCCGGGATCAGGTTACCGCTACGAGCAGTACTTC. Residues: CASSPGSGYRYEQYF.

CDR3 in amino acids: CASSLGRDRPLGAQYF. The CDR3 DNA follows: TGTGCCAGCAGCTTAGGTCGGGACAGGCCCCTTGGGGCCCAGTACTTC. V usage is TRBV11-2 and J usage is TRBJ2-5, with 8 positions matching TRBD1. Germline V gives CDR1 SGHAT, CDR2 FQNNGV. J gave up 9 bases and V 1 base, and 13 bases lay outside the gene matches. CDR3 length: 16 residues.

This chain uses TRBV7-9 with TRBJ1-1; the D is unclear. The germline CDR1 and CDR2 sequences are SEHNR and FQNEAQ (reference sequence). V was cut by 4 bases and J by 1 base, with 13 bases left in between. This CDR3 is 15 amino acids long. The CDR3 sequence is CASSSREEGNTEAFF. As DNA, the CDR3 is TGTGCCAGCAGCTCTAGGGAGGAGGGGAACACTGAAGCTTTCTTT.

J is TRBJ2-7 and V is TRBV11-2, with 8 nucleotides matching TRBD1. The CDR3 covers 16 residues. V trimming: 4 bases; J trimming: 2 bases; junction bases outside the gene matches: 10. The germline CDR1 and CDR2 sequences are SGHAT and FQNNGV. The CDR3 DNA sequence: TGTGCCAGCAGCTCCTACCAGGGGGCGATGACCTACGAGCAGTACTTC. Translating gives CASSSYQGAMTYEQYF.